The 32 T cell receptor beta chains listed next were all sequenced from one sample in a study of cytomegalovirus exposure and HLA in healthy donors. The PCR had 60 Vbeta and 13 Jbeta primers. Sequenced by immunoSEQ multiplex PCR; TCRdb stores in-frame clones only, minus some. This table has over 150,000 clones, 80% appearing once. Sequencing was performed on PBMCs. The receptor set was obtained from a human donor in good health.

CDR3 residues: CASSGQPSGSYGYTF. The CDR3 DNA sequence: TGTGCCAGCAGCGGACAACCGAGCGGCTCCTATGGCTACACCTTC. This chain connects TRBV9 to TRBJ1-2; D remains unclear. CDR1 is SGDLS and CDR2 is YYNGEE in the germline V gene. V shed 3 bases and J shed 4 bases, with 16 bases lying between them. This CDR3 spans 15 amino acids. Complete variable domain (other parts from reference TRBV9 and TRBJ1-2): DSGVTQTPKHLITATGQRVTLRCSPRSGDLSVYWYQQSLDQGLQFLIQYYNGEERAKGNILERFSAQQFPDLHSELNLSSLELGDSALYFCASSGQPSGSYGYTFGSGTRLTVV.

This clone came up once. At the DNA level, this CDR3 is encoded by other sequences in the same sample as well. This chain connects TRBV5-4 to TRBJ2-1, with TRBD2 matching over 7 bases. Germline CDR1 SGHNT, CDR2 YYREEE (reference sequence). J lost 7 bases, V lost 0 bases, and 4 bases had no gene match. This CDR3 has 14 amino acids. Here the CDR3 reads CASSLALGGNEQFF. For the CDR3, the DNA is TGTGCCAGCAGCTTGGCCCTGGGGGGGAATGAGCAGTTCTTC. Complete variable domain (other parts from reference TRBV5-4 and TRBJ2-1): ETGVTQSPTHLIKTRGQQVTLRCSSQSGHNTVSWYQQALGQGPQFIFQYYREEENGRGNFPPRFSGLQFPNYSSELNVNALELDDSALYLCASSLALGGNEQFFGPGTRLTVL.

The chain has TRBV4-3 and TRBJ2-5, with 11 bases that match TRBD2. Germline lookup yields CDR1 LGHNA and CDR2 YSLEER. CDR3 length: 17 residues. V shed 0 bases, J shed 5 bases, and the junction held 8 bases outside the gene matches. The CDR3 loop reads CASSQDSGGAAWETQYF. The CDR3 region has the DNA TGCGCCAGCAGCCAAGATAGCGGGGGGGCCGCTTGGGAGACCCAGTACTTC.

In nucleotides, the CDR3 is TGCAGCGTTGAAGCTGAGGACAGTTCCTACGAGCAGTACTTC. This codes for CSVEAEDSSYEQYF. This chain connects TRBV29-1 to TRBJ2-7; maybe TRBD1 (6 bases). V lost 1 base to trimming and J lost 1 base, with 11 bases between them. This CDR3 has 14 amino acids. Germline V gene data show CDR1 as SQVTM and CDR2 as ANQGSEA.

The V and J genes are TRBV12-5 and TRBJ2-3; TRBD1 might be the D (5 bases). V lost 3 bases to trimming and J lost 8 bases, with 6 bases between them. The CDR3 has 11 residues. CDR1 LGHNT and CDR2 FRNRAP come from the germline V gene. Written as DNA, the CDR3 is TGTGCTAGTGGTTTAGGGGTTACGCAGTATTTT. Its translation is CASGLGVTQYF.

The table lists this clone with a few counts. CDR3 nucleotide sequence: TGCGCCAGCAGCCCGGGGCGTTGGGGGCTCTCTGGAAACACCATATATTTT. This encodes CASSPGRWGLSGNTIYF. The chain has TRBV4-1 and TRBJ1-3, with D tentatively TRBD1 (6 bases). CDR1 is MGHRA and CDR2 is YSYEKL in the germline V gene. The CDR3 is 17 amino acids. V was cut by 4 bases and J by 0 bases, with 16 bases left in between.

The CDR3 protein is CASSPGLGQPYEQYF. CDR3 in DNA: TGTGCCAGCAGCCCTGGCCTGGGACAACCCTACGAGCAGTACTTC. The chain combines TRBV5-6 with TRBJ2-7; possible D gene TRBD1, 6 bases. CDR3 length equals 15 residues. Germline CDR1 and CDR2: SGHDT and YYEEEE. V lost 4 bases and J lost 2, with 16 bases in between.

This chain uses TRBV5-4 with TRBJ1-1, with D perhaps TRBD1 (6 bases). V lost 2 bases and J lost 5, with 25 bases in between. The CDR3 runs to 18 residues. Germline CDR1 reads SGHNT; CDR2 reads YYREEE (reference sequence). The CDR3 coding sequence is TGTGCCAGCAGCTTAGAGGCGGCGCGGGGGGCGCGGGGGACTGAAGCTTTCTTT. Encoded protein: CASSLEAARGARGTEAFF.

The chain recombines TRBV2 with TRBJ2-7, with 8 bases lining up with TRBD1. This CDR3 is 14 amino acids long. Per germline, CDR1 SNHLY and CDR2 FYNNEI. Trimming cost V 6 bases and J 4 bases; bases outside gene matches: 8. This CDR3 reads CASRNGQGPYEQYF. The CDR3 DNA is TGTGCCAGCAGAAATGGACAGGGTCCGTACGAGCAGTACTTC.

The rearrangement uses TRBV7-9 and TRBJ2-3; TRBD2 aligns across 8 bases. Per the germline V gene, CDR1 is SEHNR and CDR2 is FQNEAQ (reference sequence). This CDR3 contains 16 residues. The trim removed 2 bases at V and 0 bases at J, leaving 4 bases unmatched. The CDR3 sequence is CASSLIAGPSTDTQYF. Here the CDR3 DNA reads TGTGCCAGCAGCTTAATAGCGGGACCCAGCACAGATACGCAGTATTTT.

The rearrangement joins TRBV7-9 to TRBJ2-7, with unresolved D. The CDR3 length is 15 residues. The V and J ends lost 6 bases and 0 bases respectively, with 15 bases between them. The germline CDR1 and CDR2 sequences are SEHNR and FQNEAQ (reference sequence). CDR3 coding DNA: TGTGCCAGCAGTCCCAGCACAGAAATCTCCTACGAGCAGTACTTC. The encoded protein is CASSPSTEISYEQYF.

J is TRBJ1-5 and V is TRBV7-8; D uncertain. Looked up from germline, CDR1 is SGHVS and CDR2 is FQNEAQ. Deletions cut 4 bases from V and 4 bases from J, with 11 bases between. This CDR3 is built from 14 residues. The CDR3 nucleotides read TGTGCCAGCAGCTCCCAGGTCCGAAATCAGCCCCAGCATTTT. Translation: CASSSQVRNQPQHF.

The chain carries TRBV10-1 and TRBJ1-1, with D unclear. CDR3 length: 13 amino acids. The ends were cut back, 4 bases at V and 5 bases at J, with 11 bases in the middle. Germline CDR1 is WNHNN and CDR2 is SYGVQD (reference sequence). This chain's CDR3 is CASSGAAGTEAFF. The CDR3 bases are TGCGCCAGCAGTGGGGCGGCGGGGACTGAAGCTTTCTTT.

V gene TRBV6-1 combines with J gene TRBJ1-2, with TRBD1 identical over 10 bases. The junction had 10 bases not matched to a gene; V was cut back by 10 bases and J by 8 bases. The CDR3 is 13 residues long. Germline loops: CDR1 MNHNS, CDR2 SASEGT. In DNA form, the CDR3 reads TGTGCCACCGAGGGACAGGGGTTTTGGGGCTACACCTTC. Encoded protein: CATEGQGFWGYTF.

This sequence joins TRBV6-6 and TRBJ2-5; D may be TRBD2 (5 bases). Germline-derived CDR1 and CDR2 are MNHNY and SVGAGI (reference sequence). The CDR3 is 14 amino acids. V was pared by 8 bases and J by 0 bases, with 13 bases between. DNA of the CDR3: TGTGCCAGCGCTACCGGGGTTTACCAAGAGACCCAGTACTTC. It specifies CASATGVYQETQYF.

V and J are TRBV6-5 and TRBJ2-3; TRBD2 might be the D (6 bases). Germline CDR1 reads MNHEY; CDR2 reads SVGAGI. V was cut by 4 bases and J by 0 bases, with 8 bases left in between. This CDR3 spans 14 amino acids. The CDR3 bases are TGTGCCAGCAGTTTTGGGGGGAGCACAGATACGCAGTATTTT. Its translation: CASSFGGSTDTQYF.

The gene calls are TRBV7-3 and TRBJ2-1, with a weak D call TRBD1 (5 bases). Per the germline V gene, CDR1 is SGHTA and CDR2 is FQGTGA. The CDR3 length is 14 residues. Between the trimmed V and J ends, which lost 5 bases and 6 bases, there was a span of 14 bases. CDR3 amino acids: CASSHIGAGNEQFF. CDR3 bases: TGTGCCAGCAGCCACATTGGGGCTGGCAATGAGCAGTTCTTC.

The CDR3 region is CASSLEAGGSYEQYF. Written as DNA, the CDR3 is TGTGCCAGCAGCTTAGAGGCAGGGGGCTCCTACGAGCAGTACTTC. The chain employs TRBV7-6 and TRBJ2-7, with TRBD1 matching over 7 bases. Germline values: CDR1 SGHVS, CDR2 FNYEAQ. V lost 1 base and J lost 0; bases outside the gene matches: 3. There are 15 residues in the CDR3. The whole variable domain, remainder taken from reference TRBV7-6 and TRBJ2-7, is GAGVSQSPRYKVTKRGQDVALRCDPISGHVSLYWYRQALGQGPEFLTYFNYEAQQDKSGLPNDRFSAERPEGSISTLTIQRTEQRDSAMYRCASSLEAGGSYEQYFGPGTRLTVT.

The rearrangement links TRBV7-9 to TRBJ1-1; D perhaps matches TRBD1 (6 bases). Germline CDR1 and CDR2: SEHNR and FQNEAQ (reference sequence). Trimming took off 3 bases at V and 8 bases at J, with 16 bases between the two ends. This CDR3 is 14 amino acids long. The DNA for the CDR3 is TGTGCCAGCAGCTTCTTCGGGACACTTGAGGAAGCTTTCTTT. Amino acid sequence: CASSFFGTLEEAFF.

CDR3 sequence (DNA): TGCGCCAGCAGCCTCGACAGGAGCGCGAACACTGAAGCTTTCTTT. It encodes CASSLDRSANTEAFF. J is TRBJ1-1 and V is TRBV4-1; possible D gene TRBD1, 6 bases. This CDR3 region has 15 residues. Germline loops: CDR1 MGHRA, CDR2 YSYEKL. Trimming removed 4 bases at V and 1 base at J, with 13 bases between.

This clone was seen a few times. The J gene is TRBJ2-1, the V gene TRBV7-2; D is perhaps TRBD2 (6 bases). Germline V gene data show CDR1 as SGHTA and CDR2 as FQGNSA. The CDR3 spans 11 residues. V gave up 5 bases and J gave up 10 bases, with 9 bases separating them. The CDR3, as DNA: TGTGCCAGCAGCGGCAGCGGGGAGCAGTTCTTC. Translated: CASSGSGEQFF.

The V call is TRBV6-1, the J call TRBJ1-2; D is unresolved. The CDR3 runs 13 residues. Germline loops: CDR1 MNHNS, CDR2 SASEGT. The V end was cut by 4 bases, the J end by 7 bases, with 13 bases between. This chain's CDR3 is CASSGTRFGGYTF. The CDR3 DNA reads TGTGCCAGCAGTGGAACGAGGTTCGGTGGCTACACCTTC.

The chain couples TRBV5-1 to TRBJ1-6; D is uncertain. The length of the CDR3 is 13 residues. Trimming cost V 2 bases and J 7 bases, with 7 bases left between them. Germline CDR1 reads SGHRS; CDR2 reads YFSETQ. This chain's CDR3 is CASSLAGNSPLHF. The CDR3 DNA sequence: TGCGCCAGCAGCTTAGCAGGAAATTCACCCCTCCACTTT.

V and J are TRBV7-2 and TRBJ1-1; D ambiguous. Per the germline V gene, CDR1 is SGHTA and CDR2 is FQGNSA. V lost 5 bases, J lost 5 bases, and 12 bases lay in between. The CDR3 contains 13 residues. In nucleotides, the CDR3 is TGTGCCAGCAGCCCCCGAACTAGAACTGAAGCTTTCTTT. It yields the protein CASSPRTRTEAFF.

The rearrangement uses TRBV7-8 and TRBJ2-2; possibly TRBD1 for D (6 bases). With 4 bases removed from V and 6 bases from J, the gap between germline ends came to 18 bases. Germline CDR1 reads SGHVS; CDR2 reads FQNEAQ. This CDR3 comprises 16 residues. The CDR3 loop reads CASSSEDRWSAGELFF. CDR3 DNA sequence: TGTGCCAGCAGCTCGGAAGACAGGTGGAGCGCCGGGGAGCTGTTTTTT.

The CDR3 sequence: CASSTGTVGYTF. The DNA of the CDR3 is TGTGCCAGTAGTACCGGGACAGTCGGCTACACCTTC. This sequence joins TRBV19 and TRBJ1-2; 7 bases agree with TRBD1. V lost 4 bases and J lost 8; bases outside the gene matches: 4. CDR1 is LNHDA, CDR2 SQIVND, per germline (reference sequence). This CDR3 is 12 amino acids long.

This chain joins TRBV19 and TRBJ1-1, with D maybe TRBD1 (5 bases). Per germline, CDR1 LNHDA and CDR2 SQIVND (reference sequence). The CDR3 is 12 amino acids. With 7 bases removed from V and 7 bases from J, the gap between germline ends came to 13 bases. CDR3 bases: TGTGCCAGTAACGGGGGGACGTTTGAAGCTTTCTTT. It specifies CASNGGTFEAFF.

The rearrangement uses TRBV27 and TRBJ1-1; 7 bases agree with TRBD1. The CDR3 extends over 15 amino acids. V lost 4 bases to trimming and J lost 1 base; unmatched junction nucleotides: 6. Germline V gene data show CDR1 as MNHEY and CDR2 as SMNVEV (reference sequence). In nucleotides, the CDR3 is TGTGCCAGCAGTTGGCAGGGACAGACGAACACTGAAGCTTTCTTT. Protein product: CASSWQGQTNTEAFF.

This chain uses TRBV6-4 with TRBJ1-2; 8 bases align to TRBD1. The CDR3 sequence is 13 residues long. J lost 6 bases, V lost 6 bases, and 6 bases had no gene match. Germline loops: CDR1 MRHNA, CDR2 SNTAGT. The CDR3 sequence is CASRAGGANGYTF. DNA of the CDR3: TGTGCCAGCAGAGCAGGGGGCGCAAATGGCTACACCTTC.

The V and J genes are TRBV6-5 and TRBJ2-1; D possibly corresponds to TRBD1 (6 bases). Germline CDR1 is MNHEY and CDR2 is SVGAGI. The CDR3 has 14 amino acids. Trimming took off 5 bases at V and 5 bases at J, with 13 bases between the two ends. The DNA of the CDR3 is TGTGCCAGCAGTCCGACAGGTTTCCACAATGAGCAGTTCTTC. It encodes CASSPTGFHNEQFF.

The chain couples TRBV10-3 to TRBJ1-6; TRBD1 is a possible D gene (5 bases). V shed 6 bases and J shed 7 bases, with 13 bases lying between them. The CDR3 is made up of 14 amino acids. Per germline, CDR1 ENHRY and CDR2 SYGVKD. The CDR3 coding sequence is TGTGCCATCAGGACCGACAGTGAGAATTCACCCCTCCACTTT. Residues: CAIRTDSENSPLHF.

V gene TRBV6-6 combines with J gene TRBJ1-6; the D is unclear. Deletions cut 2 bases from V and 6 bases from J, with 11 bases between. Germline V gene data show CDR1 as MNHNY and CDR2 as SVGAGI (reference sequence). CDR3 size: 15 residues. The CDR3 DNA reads TGTGCCAGCAGTTACCTAAGCCCTACTAATTCACCCCTCCACTTT. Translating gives CASSYLSPTNSPLHF.